This paragraph reports one TCR beta chain. Seattle enrolled patients during active infection and tracked them longitudinally. Using immunoSEQ multiplex PCR, the repertoire was profiled, and TCRdb retains in-frame clones only, with some absent. The repertoire consists of about 150,000 clones, with about 83% occurring once and the leading ten covering 9.5% to 13%. These data originate in a study of blood T cell repertoires in COVID-19. Overall study: Samples came from the United States, Italy and Spain, spanning acute and convalescent COVID-19.

CDR3 size: 14 residues. From germline, CDR1 is MGHDK and CDR2 SYGVNS. The ends were cut back, 2 bases at V and 8 bases at J, with 12 bases in the middle. The chain has TRBV25-1 and TRBJ1-4; D may be TRBD1 (6 bases). The sequence derives from an older woman with COVID-19, enrolled during active disease. Sequencing input: peripheral blood. The CDR3 spells CASSEPGGREKLFF. The DNA for the CDR3 is TGTGCCAGCAGTGAACCCGGGGGGCGCGAAAAACTGTTTTTT.